This TCR beta chain originates from a study of T cells in Graves' hyperthyroidism and ophthalmopathy. Uncontrolled infection, other autoimmune disease, pregnancy or lactation excluded patients. On the basis of clinical symptoms, serum thyroxine and TRAb, thyroid ultrasound and orbital computed tomography, diagnoses were made. General study points: The blood repertoire included most of the expanded thyroid clonotypes above 0.001.

Using RNA transcripts as the source, TCR beta CDR3 regions were amplified. RT-PCR in the first round (using the HTBI primer set) targeted the TCR CDR3. TCRdb re-analysed the multiplex PCR reads in MiXCR, keeping a single row per CDR3 protein. The table lists about 400,000 distinct CDR3 sequences, about 25% of them singletons. This clonotype was seen a handful of times. Its antigen remains unknown. This clonotype was sampled from a man aged 50-60 years with Graves' hyperthyroidism. The sequencing input was blood.

The CDR3 DNA reads TGTGCCAGCTCGCCCACCGGGACAGGGGACACCGGGGAGCTGTTTTTT. Residues: CASSPTGTGDTGELFF. This chain connects TRBV18 to TRBJ2-2; 10 positions match TRBD1. Germline V CDR1 and CDR2: KGHSH, LQKENI. V was clipped by 6 bases and J by 3 bases; unmatched bases: 7. This CDR3 contains 16 residues.